Listed below are T cell receptor beta chains from one sample, sequenced in a study of early stage breast cancer tumors. Libraries were prepared by immunoSEQ multiplex PCR; TCRdb keeps only in-frame clonotypes and omits some of them. The sample has about 72,000 clones, roughly 80% seen once; the top ten hold roughly 3.5%. Sequences were obtained from blood. Receptor source: a person between 60 and 69 years old with breast cancer. The CDR3 runs from the conserved cysteine through the conserved F or W. The D gene is left open where the match is weak. Only part of the rows carry a size: once, few, many, or a class if the clone is expanded.

d_gene | abundance | j_gene | v_gene | CDR3aa | CDR3nt
TRBD2 | - | TRBJ2-1 | TRBV9 | CASSEGLVMGNEQFF | TGTGCCAGCAGCGAGGGACTAGTGATGGGCAATGAGCAGTTCTTC
- | - | TRBJ1-5 | TRBV28 | CASSSQIVQGSQPQHF | TGTGCCAGCAGTTCGCAAATCGTCCAGGGGTCTCAGCCCCAGCATTTT
- | - | TRBJ1-2 | TRBV16 | CASSQGRPSAYGYTF | TGTGCCAGCAGCCAAGGGCGCCCGAGCGCCTATGGCTACACCTTC
- | - | TRBJ1-5 | TRBV5-6 | CASSLGRNQPQHF | TGTGCCAGCAGCTTGGGAAGGAATCAGCCCCAGCATTTT
- | - | TRBJ1-6 | TRBV6-6 | CASSYEGPGAPLHF | TGTGCCAGCAGTTACGAGGGTCCTGGGGCACCCCTCCACTTT
- | - | TRBJ1-4 | TRBV9 | CASSATNEKLFF | TGTGCCAGCAGCGCAACAAATGAAAAACTGTTTTTT
- | - | TRBJ1-3 | TRBV30 | CAWRFDPVTGNTIYF | TGTGCCTGGAGGTTTGACCCAGTCACTGGAAACACCATATATTTT
- | - | TRBJ1-5 | TRBV7-2 | CASSLQVAAEGPQHF | TGTGCCAGCAGCCTTCAAGTAGCTGCGGAAGGACCCCAGCATTTT
- | - | TRBJ1-1 | TRBV6-1 | CASSYQGSSTEAFF | TGTGCCAGCAGCTATCAGGGGTCGAGCACTGAAGCTTTCTTT
- | - | TRBJ1-6 | TRBV28 | CASSPSDNSPLHF | TGTGCCAGCAGTCCAAGTGATAATTCGCCCCTCCACTTT
TRBD1 | - | TRBJ2-5 | TRBV4-1 | CASSQGGTGSMAKTQYF | TGCGCCAGCAGCCAAGGGGGGACAGGGTCTATGGCGAAGACCCAGTACTTC
- | - | TRBJ1-1 | TRBV18 | CASSVGISNTEAFF | TGTGCCAGCTCGGTTGGCATCTCAAACACTGAAGCTTTCTTT
- | - | TRBJ2-2 | TRBV19 | CASSIRTTNTGELFF | TGTGCCAGTAGTATCCGGACAACGAACACCGGGGAGCTGTTTTTT
- | once | TRBJ1-5 | TRBV27 | CASSLAGQPQHF | TGTGCCAGCAGTTTAGCTGGCCAGCCCCAGCATTTT
- | - | TRBJ2-7 | TRBV7-9 | CASSLGLTAYEQYF | TGTGCCAGCAGCTTAGGGTTGACAGCCTACGAGCAGTACTTC
- | - | TRBJ2-3 | TRBV4-3 | CASSQGLVGGTDTQYF | TGCGCCAGCAGCCAAGGGCTCGTGGGGGGCACAGATACGCAGTATTTT
TRBD1 | - | TRBJ1-1 | TRBV2 | CASLLATGTTVAFF | TGTGCCAGCTTACTTGCGACAGGGACCACTGTTGCTTTCTTT
- | - | TRBJ2-5 | TRBV21-1 | CASSRLAGEGALQETQYF | TGTGCCAGCAGCAGGCTAGCGGGAGAAGGGGCCCTCCAAGAGACCCAGTACTTC
TRBD2 | - | TRBJ2-3 | TRBV13 | CASSPRRVAGGRTDTQYF | TGTGCCAGCAGCCCGAGGCGGGTAGCGGGGGGGCGAACAGATACGCAGTATTTT
- | - | TRBJ2-7 | TRBV28 | CASSSPDRFYEQYF | TGTGCCAGCAGCTCTCCGGACAGATTCTACGAGCAGTACTTC
- | few | TRBJ1-1 | TRBV5-8 | CASSRGEGRYTEAFF | TGTGCCAGCAGCCGGGGGGAGGGGCGCTACACTGAAGCTTTCTTT
- | once | TRBJ2-7 | TRBV13 | CASSSDGAYEQYF | TGTGCCAGCAGCTCCGATGGGGCATACGAGCAGTACTTC
- | - | TRBJ2-2 | TRBV9 | CASSVSAAANTGELFF | TGTGCCAGCAGCGTCTCTGCGGCAGCGAACACCGGGGAGCTGTTTTTT
- | - | TRBJ2-5 | TRBV5-1 | CASRPVSQETQYF | TGCGCCAGCAGGCCGGTGAGCCAAGAGACCCAGTACTTC
TRBD1 | - | TRBJ1-3 | TRBV5-1 | CASSPNRGSGNTIYF | TGCGCCAGCAGCCCTAACAGGGGCTCTGGAAACACCATATATTTT
TRBD1 | - | TRBJ1-2 | TRBV28 | CASSLRDREGLGYTF | TGTGCCAGCAGTTTACGCGACAGGGAGGGATTGGGCTACACCTTC
TRBD2 | - | TRBJ2-2 | TRBV30 | CAWSALAGVGELFF | TGTGCCTGGAGTGCTCTAGCGGGAGTCGGGGAGCTGTTTTTT
- | - | TRBJ1-2 | TRBV6-6 | CASTQLEGSGGYTF | TGTGCCAGCACCCAACTCGAGGGGAGCGGTGGCTACACCTTC
TRBD1 | - | TRBJ1-3 | TRBV5-1 | CASSLSGTDSGNTIYF | TGCGCCAGCAGCTTGTCGGGGACAGACTCTGGAAACACCATATATTTT
- | - | TRBJ2-7 | TRBV18 | CASSPTDSYEQYF | TGTGCCAGCTCACCAACGGATTCCTACGAGCAGTACTTC
TRBD1 | - | TRBJ1-3 | TRBV7-9 | CASSWGTGARRSGNTIYF | TGTGCCAGCAGCTGGGGGACAGGGGCCCGGAGGTCTGGAAACACCATATATTTT
TRBD1 | - | TRBJ1-2 | TRBV6-1 | CASSQDRDDGYTF | TGTGCCAGCAGTCAGGACAGGGATGATGGCTACACCTTC
TRBD1 | - | TRBJ2-3 | TRBV6-5 | CASSSGTGGTDTQYF | TGTGCCAGCAGTTCCGGGACAGGGGGCACAGATACGCAGTATTTT
TRBD2 | - | TRBJ2-7 | TRBV2 | CASSGVQGLGAGEQYF | TGTGCCAGCAGTGGAGTCCAGGGACTAGGCGCAGGAGAGCAGTACTTC
- | - | TRBJ1-1 | TRBV27 | CASSHRGSPTEAFF | TGTGCCAGCAGTCATCGGGGATCCCCGACTGAAGCTTTCTTT
- | - | TRBJ2-7 | TRBV7-8 | CASSLAGSRSYEQYF | TGTGCCAGCAGCTTAGCGGGTTCCCGAAGCTACGAGCAGTACTTC
- | - | TRBJ2-3 | TRBV4-1 | CASSQDRLGVGTDTQYF | TGCGCCAGCAGCCAAGATCGCTTAGGAGTTGGCACAGATACGCAGTATTTT
- | once | TRBJ1-1 | TRBV19 | CARPRGGVNTEAFF | TGTGCCAGACCCCGCGGGGGGGTGAACACTGAAGCTTTCTTT
- | - | TRBJ2-7 | TRBV7-3 | CASSLTGTYEQYF | TGTGCCAGCAGCCTAACGGGGACCTACGAGCAGTACTTC
- | once | TRBJ2-1 | TRBV27 | CASSPGTHNEQFF | TGTGCCAGCAGTCCGGGGACTCACAATGAGCAGTTCTTC
- | few | TRBJ2-2 | TRBV11-2 | CASSLSGHTGELFF | TGTGCCAGCAGCTTATCAGGACATACCGGGGAGCTGTTTTTT
- | - | TRBJ1-1 | TRBV5-6 | CASSPGENTEAFF | TGTGCCAGCAGTCCAGGGGAGAACACTGAAGCTTTCTTT
TRBD1 | - | TRBJ2-1 | TRBV6-5 | CASSSQGALNNEQFF | TGTGCCAGCAGTTCACAGGGGGCGTTAAACAATGAGCAGTTCTTC
- | - | TRBJ1-2 | TRBV28 | CASSSTGTSITGYGYTF | TGTGCCAGCAGTTCAACCGGGACCTCTATCACCGGGTATGGCTACACCTTC
TRBD1 | - | TRBJ1-2 | TRBV5-8 | CASSWGTGNGYTF | TGTGCCAGCAGCTGGGGGACAGGGAATGGCTACACCTTC
- | - | TRBJ1-2 | TRBV28 | CASSAQLGYYGYTF | TGTGCCAGCAGCGCGCAACTGGGCTACTATGGCTACACCTTC
- | - | TRBJ2-7 | TRBV19 | CASSIGMAWVSYEQYF | TGTGCCAGTAGTATTGGTATGGCCTGGGTTTCCTACGAGCAGTACTTC
- | - | TRBJ2-5 | TRBV30 | CAYATGIQTQYF | TGTGCCTATGCCACAGGGATTCAGACCCAGTACTTC
- | few | TRBJ1-2 | TRBV6-5 | CASSYSQSGSGYTF | TGTGCCAGCAGTTACTCGCAGTCTGGGAGCGGCTACACCTTC
- | - | TRBJ2-1 | TRBV11-3 | CASSPGGRMMNEQFF | TGTGCCAGCAGCCCTGGGGGAAGGATGATGAATGAGCAGTTCTTC
- | - | TRBJ1-3 | TRBV11-3 | CASSLTPGNTIYF | TGTGCCAGCAGCTTAACCCCCGGAAACACCATATATTTT
TRBD2 | once | TRBJ2-3 | TRBV5-1 | CASSLERGDADTQYF | TGCGCCAGCAGCTTGGAACGGGGGGATGCAGATACGCAGTATTTT
- | - | TRBJ2-3 | TRBV5-1 | CASSPTVGGRTDTQYF | TGCGCCAGCAGCCCGACTGTTGGGGGACGCACAGATACGCAGTATTTT
- | - | TRBJ1-6 | TRBV5-4 | CASSYDAGVNSPLHF | TGTGCCAGCAGTTATGATGCGGGGGTTAATTCACCCCTCCACTTT